These T cell receptor beta chains were read from a single sample in a study of T cells after yellow fever vaccination. From the 5' RACE reads, TCRdb called clonotypes with MiXCR, one entry per CDR3 protein. The sample consists of hundreds of thousands of distinct CDR3 sequences, around 12% of them appearing once. Sequenced here: PBMCs, sampled on the day of the yellow fever booster vaccination. The receptors stem from a man aged 25-40 years who received the YFV17D yellow fever vaccine. CDR3s include the opening cysteine and the closing phenylalanine or tryptophan. The order of the fields is CDR3 protein, CDR3 DNA, D gene, J gene, CDR3 length, clone size, V gene. The D gene is left open where the match is weak. Clone size is given for some rows only: seen once, a few or many times, or a class if the clone is expanded.

CSAPQRLDSNQPQHF | TGCAGTGCACCCCAACGGCTAGATTCTAATCAGCCCCAGCATTTT | - | TRBJ1-5 | 15 | - | TRBV20-1
CASSQGGYRQGNEQYF | TGCGCCAGCAGCCAAGGGGGTTACAGGCAAGGGAACGAGCAGTACTTC | - | TRBJ2-7 | 16 | few | TRBV4-3
CASSLLSGGLDTQYF | TGTGCCAGCAGCCTTCTATCGGGAGGGTTGGATACGCAGTATTTT | TRBD2 | TRBJ2-3 | 15 | few | TRBV6-2/TRBV6-3
CASSKRDRPNQPQHF | TGTGCCAGCAGTAAAAGGGACAGGCCGAATCAGCCCCAGCATTTT | TRBD1 | TRBJ1-5 | 15 | - | TRBV6-2/TRBV6-3
CASSVAIQGEAFF | TGTGCCAGCAGCGTAGCTATCCAGGGGGAAGCTTTCTTT | - | TRBJ1-1 | 13 | - | TRBV9
CASSATRFHEQFF | TGTGCCAGCAGTGCGACTAGGTTCCATGAGCAGTTCTTC | - | TRBJ2-1 | 13 | few | TRBV12-3/TRBV12-4
CSARDRLAGLVGTQYF | TGCAGTGCTAGAGATCGACTAGCGGGATTAGTAGGAACGCAGTATTTT | TRBD2 | TRBJ2-3 | 16 | many | TRBV20-1
CASSYGGIGSPLHF | TGTGCCAGCAGTTACGGAGGGATCGGGTCACCCCTCCACTTT | - | TRBJ1-6 | 14 | - | TRBV6-5
CSARGTGGSRTDTQYF | TGCAGTGCTAGAGGGACGGGCGGGTCCCGCACAGATACGCAGTATTTT | - | TRBJ2-3 | 16 | - | TRBV20-1
CASSLGQVTGQPQHF | TGTGCCAGCAGCTTGGGACAGGTGACTGGACAGCCCCAGCATTTT | TRBD1 | TRBJ1-5 | 15 | - | TRBV3-1
CASSQTSDLSYEQYF | TGTGCCAGCAGCCAAACTAGCGATCTCTCCTACGAGCAGTACTTC | TRBD2 | TRBJ2-7 | 15 | few | TRBV7-2
CASSRTGSNQPQHF | TGTGCCAGCAGTCGGACAGGTAGCAATCAGCCCCAGCATTTT | TRBD1 | TRBJ1-5 | 14 | many | TRBV12-3/TRBV12-4
CSARTSGNTIYF | TGCAGTGCTCGGACCTCTGGAAACACCATATATTTT | - | TRBJ1-3 | 12 | - | TRBV20-1
CASSSVPGQVAQETQYF | TGTGCCAGCAGTTCCGTCCCGGGACAGGTTGCTCAAGAGACCCAGTACTTC | TRBD1 | TRBJ2-5 | 17 | few | TRBV27
CASSPRVAGGPRSYNEQFF | TGTGCCAGCAGCCCCCGGGTAGCGGGAGGGCCGAGGTCCTACAATGAGCAGTTCTTC | TRBD2 | TRBJ2-1 | 19 | - | TRBV3-1
CAAGQPQETQYF | TGTGCCGCGGGACAGCCCCAAGAGACCCAGTACTTC | - | TRBJ2-5 | 12 | few | TRBV10-3
CASIESFGQYF | TGTGCCAGCATTGAAAGTTTCGGGCAGTACTTC | - | TRBJ2-7 | 11 | - | TRBV27
CASSLAGPLSYNEQFF | TGTGCCAGCAGCTTAGCTGGCCCACTCTCCTACAATGAGCAGTTCTTC | - | TRBJ2-1 | 16 | few | TRBV7-2
CASSHGQGNQPQHF | TGCGCCAGCAGCCACGGACAGGGCAATCAGCCCCAGCATTTT | TRBD1 | TRBJ1-5 | 14 | few | TRBV4-3
CASSDAHEQFF | TGCGCCAGCAGTGATGCCCATGAGCAGTTCTTC | - | TRBJ2-1 | 11 | - | TRBV10-1
CASSFPVDSHNSPLHF | TGTGCCAGCAGTTTTCCTGTCGACTCCCATAATTCACCCCTCCACTTT | - | TRBJ1-6 | 16 | - | TRBV28
CASSGLVGDTQYF | TGTGCCAGCAGTGGGTTAGTAGGAGATACGCAGTATTTT | - | TRBJ2-3 | 13 | - | TRBV2
CASRTGTATLQQYF | TGTGCCAGCAGAACCGGGACAGCGACGTTGCAGCAGTACTTC | TRBD1 | TRBJ2-7 | 14 | few | TRBV12-3/TRBV12-4
CSAPSGREADTQYF | TGCAGTGCTCCTAGCGGGAGGGAGGCGGATACGCAGTATTTT | TRBD2 | TRBJ2-3 | 14 | - | TRBV20-1
CASSLLVGTDTQYF | TGTGCCAGCAGTTTATTGGTCGGCACAGATACGCAGTATTTT | - | TRBJ2-3 | 14 | few | TRBV12-3/TRBV12-4
CASSPRWTGLNTGELFF | TGTGCCAGCTCCCCTAGGTGGACGGGGCTAAACACCGGGGAGCTGTTTTTT | - | TRBJ2-2 | 17 | - | TRBV28
CCARTGTGFNEKLFF | TGCTGTGCTAGAACCGGGACAGGTTTTAATGAAAAACTGTTTTTT | TRBD1 | TRBJ1-4 | 15 | - | TRBV20-1
CASSPSYSSSGNTIYF | TGTGCCAGCAGCCCATCCTACAGCAGCTCTGGAAACACCATATATTTT | - | TRBJ1-3 | 16 | - | TRBV6-1
CSGEEGIASSYNEQFF | TGCAGCGGTGAAGAGGGGATCGCGAGCTCCTACAATGAGCAGTTCTTC | - | TRBJ2-1 | 16 | - | TRBV29-1
CASSLGGVGSYEQYF | TGTGCCAGCAGCTTAGGGGGAGTAGGCTCCTACGAGCAGTACTTC | - | TRBJ2-7 | 15 | few | TRBV7-2
CASSVPSTGELFF | TGTGCCAGCAGCGTGCCTAGCACCGGGGAGCTGTTTTTT | - | TRBJ2-2 | 13 | - | TRBV5-6
CASSLAGTGEQYF | TGTGCCAGCAGCTTAGCAGGCACGGGGGAGCAGTACTTC | - | TRBJ2-7 | 13 | many | TRBV7-9
CAWSVPGKSGYTF | TGTGCCTGGAGTGTACCTGGGAAGTCTGGCTACACCTTC | - | TRBJ1-2 | 13 | - | TRBV30
CASRSEANEQFF | TGTGCCAGCAGATCAGAGGCCAATGAGCAGTTCTTC | - | TRBJ2-1 | 12 | - | TRBV5-4
CASSFISAQYSDYNSPLHF | TGCGCCAGCAGCTTTATATCAGCCCAATATTCGGACTATAATTCACCCCTCCACTTT | - | TRBJ1-6 | 19 | few | TRBV5-1
CASRLAGGLSVGELFF | TGTGCCAGCAGACTAGCGGGAGGCCTTTCCGTCGGGGAGCTGTTTTTT | TRBD2 | TRBJ2-2 | 16 | few | TRBV3-1
CAINRLAGENSEQFF | TGTGCCATCAACCGACTAGCGGGAGAAAATAGTGAGCAGTTCTTC | TRBD2 | TRBJ2-1 | 15 | few | TRBV10-3
CASSYAGGELFF | TGTGCCAGCAGCTACGCGGGCGGGGAGCTGTTTTTT | - | TRBJ2-2 | 12 | few | TRBV7-9
CASSPTGVEQFF | TGTGCCAGCAGCCCGACCGGGGTGGAGCAGTTCTTC | - | TRBJ2-1 | 12 | many | TRBV14
CASSPAVYRVLNTGELFF | TGTGCCAGCAGTCCTGCAGTGTACAGGGTCCTCAACACCGGGGAGCTGTTTTTT | - | TRBJ2-2 | 18 | - | TRBV28
CASSPGGQATASRGYTF | TGTGCCAGCAGCCCCGGGGGCCAAGCAACGGCCTCAAGGGGCTACACCTTC | - | TRBJ1-2 | 17 | few | TRBV7-2
CASSLVTGPGSYNEQFF | TGTGCCAGCAGCTTAGTGACCGGTCCGGGCTCCTACAATGAGCAGTTCTTC | - | TRBJ2-1 | 17 | few | TRBV7-2
CASNIGATSGGGEQFF | TGCGCCAGCAACATCGGGGCCACTAGTGGCGGCGGTGAGCAGTTCTTC | - | TRBJ2-1 | 16 | many | TRBV5-1
CASSQGQPLEKLFF | TGTGCCAGCAGCCAGGGACAGCCGCTTGAAAAACTGTTTTTT | TRBD1 | TRBJ1-4 | 14 | few | TRBV5-5
CASSQVFDQWISYEQYF | TGCGCCAGCAGCCAAGTATTTGACCAATGGATCTCCTACGAGCAGTACTTC | - | TRBJ2-7 | 17 | few | TRBV4-3
CCAREWDRGSTDTQYF | TGCTGTGCTAGAGAGTGGGACAGGGGTAGCACAGATACGCAGTATTTT | TRBD1 | TRBJ2-3 | 16 | - | TRBV20-1
CAISGSRETNEQYF | TGTGCCATCAGTGGGAGCCGAGAAACAAACGAGCAGTACTTC | - | TRBJ2-7 | 14 | - | TRBV10-3
CASSPWSTGELFF | TGTGCCAGCAGCCCCTGGAGCACCGGGGAGCTGTTTTTT | - | TRBJ2-2 | 13 | many | TRBV7-3
CASSMGQTLQETQYF | TGTGCCAGTAGTATGGGACAGACATTACAAGAGACCCAGTACTTC | TRBD1 | TRBJ2-5 | 15 | few | TRBV19
CASSFVGGRANEQYF | TGTGCCAGCAGCTTCGTGGGCGGGAGGGCCAACGAGCAGTACTTC | TRBD2 | TRBJ2-7 | 15 | - | TRBV5-4
CAISVQGWAFF | TGTGCCATCAGTGTGCAGGGTTGGGCTTTCTTT | - | TRBJ1-1 | 11 | few | TRBV10-3
CASSLSTGRAFF | TGTGCCAGCAGCCTCTCGACAGGGCGCGCTTTCTTT | TRBD1 | TRBJ1-1 | 12 | few | TRBV14
CASSETGGPGNTIYF | TGTGCCAGTAGCGAGACAGGTGGTCCTGGAAACACCATATATTTT | - | TRBJ1-3 | 15 | - | TRBV19
CASSYSISAGGADTQYF | TGTGCCAGCAGTTACTCGATTAGTGCGGGAGGGGCAGATACGCAGTATTTT | TRBD2 | TRBJ2-3 | 17 | - | TRBV6-5